This section outlines one T cell receptor (beta chain) sequence together with its context. Its antigen remains unidentified. J gave up 1 base and V 1 base, and 3 bases lay outside the gene matches. CDR3 size: 15 residues. Germline-derived CDR1 and CDR2 are KGHSH and LQKENI. The sample comes from a study of shared clonotypes between healthy human individuals. General study points: Specimens sampled were limited to blood, with tissue repertoires likely differing.

The team ran DNA from unsorted PBMCs on ten immunoSEQ deep assay plates for sequencing. The table came from immunoSEQ multiplex PCR; TCRdb's copy has only in-frame clones and leaves some out. The data show a few hundred thousand clones, 65% to 80% seen once. There were only Caucasian adults among the donors, and all lived in Nashville, Tennessee. Some 100 million PBMCs per unsorted sample were used for genomic DNA. The sequencing sample was made of PBMCs. The V gene is TRBV18, the J gene TRBJ2-7, with 8 bases identical to TRBD1. This TCR came from a woman aged 40 to 49 in good health. Some clones in this sample may be carry-over from other donors' samples. In DNA form, the CDR3 reads TGTGCCAGCTCACCACAAGGACAGGGATCCTACGAGCAGTACTTC. Encoded protein: CASSPQGQGSYEQYF.